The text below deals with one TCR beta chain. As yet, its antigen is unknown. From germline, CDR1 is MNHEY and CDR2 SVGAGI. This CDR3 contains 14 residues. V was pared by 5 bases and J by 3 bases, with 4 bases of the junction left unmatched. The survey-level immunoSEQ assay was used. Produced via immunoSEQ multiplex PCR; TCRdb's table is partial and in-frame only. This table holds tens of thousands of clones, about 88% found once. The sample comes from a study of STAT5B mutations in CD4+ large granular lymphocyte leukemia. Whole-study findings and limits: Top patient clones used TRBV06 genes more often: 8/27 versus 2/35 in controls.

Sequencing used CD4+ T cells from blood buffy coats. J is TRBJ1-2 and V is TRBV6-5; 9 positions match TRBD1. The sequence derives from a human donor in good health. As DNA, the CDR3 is TGTGCCAGCAGTCACAGGGGGCAGGACTATGGCTACACCTTC. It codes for CASSHRGQDYGYTF.